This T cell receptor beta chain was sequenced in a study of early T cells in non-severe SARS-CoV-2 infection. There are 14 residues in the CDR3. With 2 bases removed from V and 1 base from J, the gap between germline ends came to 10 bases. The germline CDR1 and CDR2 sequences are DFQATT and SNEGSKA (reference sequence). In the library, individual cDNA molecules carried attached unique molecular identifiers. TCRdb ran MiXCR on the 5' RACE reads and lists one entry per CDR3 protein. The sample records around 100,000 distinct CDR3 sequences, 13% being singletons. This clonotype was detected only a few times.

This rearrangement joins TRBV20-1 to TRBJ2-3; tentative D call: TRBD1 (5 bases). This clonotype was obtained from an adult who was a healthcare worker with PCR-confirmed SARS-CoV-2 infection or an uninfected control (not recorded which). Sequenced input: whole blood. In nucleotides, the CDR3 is TGCAGTGCTAGAAGGGGCAGGGGCACAGATACGCAGTATTTT. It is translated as CSARRGRGTDTQYF.